The 5 T cell receptor beta chains presented below share a single source sample, sequenced in a study of T cell responses to AZD1222 COVID-19 vaccine. The method was immunoSEQ multiplex PCR; TCRdb's version includes in-frame clones alone and lacks a portion of them. The profile covers over 140,000 clones, with 92% appearing a single time and around 3.5% taken by the ten largest. This specimen was peripheral blood, taken 28 days after the second AZD1222 dose. The receptors stem from an adult who received the AZD1222 COVID-19 vaccine.

This rearrangement joins TRBV7-2 to TRBJ2-7, with TRBD1 matching over 9 bases. CDR1 and CDR2 (germline): SGHTA, FQGNSA. The CDR3 contains 15 residues. J gave up 4 bases and V 1 base, and 5 bases lay outside the gene matches. The DNA for the CDR3 is TGTGCCAGCAGCTTAGTAGGGACAGGGTCATACGAGCAGTACTTC. Encoded protein: CASSLVGTGSYEQYF.

This clone came up once. The chain joins TRBV5-4 to TRBJ2-5; TRBD2 matches at 12 bases. This CDR3 comprises 16 residues. With 0 bases clipped from V and 2 bases from J, the junction kept 2 bases outside the gene matches. Germline V gene data show CDR1 as SGHNT and CDR2 as YYREEE (reference sequence). The CDR3 region is CASSLALAGGQETQYF. In DNA, the CDR3 is TGTGCCAGCAGCTTGGCACTAGCGGGAGGTCAAGAGACCCAGTACTTC.

This chain joins TRBV28 and TRBJ1-1; D is unresolved. The CDR3 consists of 16 residues. Trimming removed 2 bases at V and 5 bases at J, with 18 bases between. The germline V gene has CDR1 MDHEN and CDR2 SYDVKM. The CDR3 loop reads CASSLRRRNMGTEAFF. The CDR3 DNA sequence: TGTGCCAGCAGTTTACGTCGGCGAAACATGGGGACTGAAGCTTTCTTT.

The J gene is TRBJ1-3, the V gene TRBV12-3 or TRBV12-4; D is ambiguous. V lost 11 bases, J lost 1 base, and 9 bases lay in between. The CDR3 loop spans 12 amino acids. CDR3 region: CAGRGSGNTIYF. The CDR3 DNA follows: TGTGCCGGCCGGGGTTCTGGAAACACCATATATTTT.

The V gene is TRBV29-1, the J gene TRBJ1-1; D gene uncertain. CDR1 is SQVTM, CDR2 ANQGSEA, per germline. Trimming shortened V by 7 bases and J by 3 bases, and 18 bases separated the two germline ends. The CDR3 is 14 residues long. The CDR3 spells CSGHMRFVDTEAFF. CDR3 sequence (DNA): TGCAGCGGACACATGAGGTTTGTGGACACTGAAGCTTTCTTT.